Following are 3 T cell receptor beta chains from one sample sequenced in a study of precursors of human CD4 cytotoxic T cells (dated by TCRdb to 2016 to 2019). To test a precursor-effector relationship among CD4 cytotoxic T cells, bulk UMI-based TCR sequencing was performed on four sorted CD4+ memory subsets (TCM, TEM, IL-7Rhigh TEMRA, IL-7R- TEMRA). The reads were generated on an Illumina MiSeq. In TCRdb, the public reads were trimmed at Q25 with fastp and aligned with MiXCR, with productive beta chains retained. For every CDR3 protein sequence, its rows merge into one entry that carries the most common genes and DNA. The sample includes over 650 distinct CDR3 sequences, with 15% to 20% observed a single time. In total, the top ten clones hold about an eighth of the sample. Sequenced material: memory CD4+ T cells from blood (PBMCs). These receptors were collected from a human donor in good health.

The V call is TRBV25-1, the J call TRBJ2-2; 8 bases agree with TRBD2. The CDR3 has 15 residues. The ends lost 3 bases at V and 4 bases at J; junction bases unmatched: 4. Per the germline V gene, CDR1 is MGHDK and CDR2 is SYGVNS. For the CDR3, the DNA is TGTGCCAGCAGTGAGGGTCTAGCGGGCACCGGGGAGCTGTTTTTT. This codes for CASSEGLAGTGELFF.

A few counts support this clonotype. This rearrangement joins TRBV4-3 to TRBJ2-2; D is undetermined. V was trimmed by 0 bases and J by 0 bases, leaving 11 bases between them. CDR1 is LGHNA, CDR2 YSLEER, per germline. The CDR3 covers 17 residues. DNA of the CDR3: TGCGCCAGCAGCCAAGATCCCGAGCCAACGAACACCGGGGAGCTGTTTTTT. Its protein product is CASSQDPEPTNTGELFF.

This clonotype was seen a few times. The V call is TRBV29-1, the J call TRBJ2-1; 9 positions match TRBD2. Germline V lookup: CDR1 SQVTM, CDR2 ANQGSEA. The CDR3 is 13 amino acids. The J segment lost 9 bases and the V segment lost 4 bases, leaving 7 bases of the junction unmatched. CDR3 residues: CSVVAGGPGEQFF. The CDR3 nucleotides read TGCAGCGTTGTTGCGGGAGGGCCTGGTGAGCAGTTCTTC.